This paragraph reports one T cell receptor (beta chain). Its antigen is undetermined. These data belong to a study of vaccination and CD4 T cells after COVID-19. Cultured CD4+ T-cell DNA underwent Oncomine TCR Beta short-read sequencing. TCRdb processed the PCR reads anew with MiXCR; each CDR3 protein has one entry. Of 8,500 to 9,500 distinct CDR3 sequences detected, more than 25% appear once; the ten largest clones hold approximately 40%. Treatment here: approximately 9-day PBMC culture with coronavirus spike peptide pools or control peptides (ViraFEST assay). Researchers collected the unexposed donor's CD4+ T cells before the COVID-19 pandemic (2011-2018). Losses at the gene ends were 3 bases for V and 3 bases for J; bases not matched to a gene: 7. There are 15 residues in the CDR3.

This clonotype originated in a human donor in good health. This chain links TRBV12-3 or TRBV12-4 with TRBJ2-7; TRBD2 matches 8 bases. Sample: CD4+ T cells from blood, cultured in vitro. The chain's CDR3 is CASSLSGGANYEQYF. CDR3 DNA sequence: TGTGCCAGCAGTTTGTCCGGGGGGGCGAACTACGAGCAGTACTTC.